In its sample, the clone carrying this T cell receptor beta chain was seen once. This specimen comes from a study of OX40 agonist ivuxolimab in advanced cancers. The CDR3 extends over 15 amino acids. Trimming at V came to 1 base and at J to 4 bases, leaving 3 bases not matched to a gene. The V gene's germline CDR1 is LNHDA and CDR2 SQIVND (reference sequence). This table comes from immunoSEQ multiplex PCR, and its TCRdb copy is limited to in-frame clones, with some not included. This sample has roughly 41,000 clones, with roughly 86% found just once. The receptor comes from an adult with an advanced solid tumor such as melanoma, head and neck, liver or kidney cancer. The V and J genes are TRBV19 and TRBJ2-5; 10 bases are shared with TRBD1. The sample was CD4+ or CD8+ T cells sorted from blood, taken in a trial of the OX40 agonist ivuxolimab. CDR3 in amino acids: CASSIGTGGVETQYF. Written as DNA, the CDR3 is TGTGCCAGTAGTATAGGGACAGGGGGGGTAGAGACCCAGTACTTC. Variable domain in full (rest from reference TRBV19 and TRBJ2-5): DGGITQSPKYLFRKEGQNVTLSCEQNLNHDAMYWYRQDPGQGLRLIYYSQIVNDFQKGDIAEGYSVSREKKESFPLTVTSAQKNPTAFYLCASSIGTGGVETQYFGPGTRLLVL.